Each of the 31 T cell receptor beta chains below was sequenced from the same sample in a study of HIV-infected patients and healthy controls (TCRdb year 2014). Libraries were constructed by 5' RACE. The sample was run on an Illumina MiSeq. Using SuperScript III with primers targeting the alpha and beta constant regions, approximately 450 ng of RNA was reverse transcribed. Separate libraries for the alpha and beta chains were generated through chain-specific third strand synthesis that incorporated multiplexing indices. TCRdb's own reprocessing of the public reads used fastp at Q25 and MiXCR and kept productive beta chains. Each entry is one CDR3 protein sequence, shown with its most common DNA and genes. This sample has about 24,000 distinct CDR3 sequences in its table, and roughly 8.7% of those were observed once. The biggest ten clones account for 3% to 4.5% of the sample. Whole blood was used without cell fractionation, so all unsorted peripheral T cells were reflected in the repertoire.

The specimen was blood. Source of these receptors: an adult in good health.

This clonotype was recorded many times. This chain links TRBV2 with TRBJ2-3; D is undetermined. Germline-derived CDR1 and CDR2 are SNHLY and FYNNEI. The CDR3 has 15 residues. V was cut by 7 bases and J by 2 bases, with 16 bases left in between. This CDR3 reads CASKIGQAYTDTQYF. DNA for the CDR3: TGTGCCAGCAAGATAGGGCAGGCGTACACAGATACGCAGTATTTT. Using reference TRBV2 and TRBJ2-3 for the parts outside the CDR3, the full variable domain is EPEVTQTPSHQVTQMGQEVILRCVPISNHLYFYWYRQILGQKVEFLVSFYNNEISEKSEIFDDQFSVERPDGSNFTLKIRSTKLEDSAMYFCASKIGQAYTDTQYFGPGTRLTVL.

Ten or more counts support this clonotype. The gene calls are TRBV6-2 or TRBV6-3 and TRBJ1-5, with a weak D call TRBD1 (6 bases). V was clipped by 5 bases and J by 3 bases, with 17 bases between them. CDR3 length: 16 residues. CDR1 is MNHEY and CDR2 is SVGEGT in the germline V gene. The CDR3 DNA follows: TGTGCCAGCAGTGATTTACAGGGTGGTACCAATCAGCCCCAGCATTTT. Its protein product is CASSDLQGGTNQPQHF.

This clonotype has ten or more counts. The chain joins TRBV7-9 to TRBJ2-3; 10 bases match TRBD2. Germline trimming cut 2 bases from V and 0 bases from J; bases unmatched to any gene: 14. The length of the CDR3 is 20 residues. Germline CDR1 SEHNR, CDR2 FQNEAQ (reference sequence). The CDR3 protein is CASSLTRLAGGRTSTDTQYF. In DNA, the CDR3 is TGTGCCAGCAGCTTAACGCGGTTAGCGGGGGGCCGGACTAGCACAGATACGCAGTATTTT.

This clonotype was picked up many times. CDR3 sequence reads: CASSRGTFEQYF. Written as DNA, the CDR3 is TGTGCCAGCAGCCGCGGGACCTTCGAGCAGTACTTC. The chain employs TRBV3-1 and TRBJ2-7, with D possibly being TRBD2 (6 bases). Germline-derived CDR1 and CDR2 are LGHDT and YNNKEL (reference sequence). The CDR3 consists of 12 residues. Trimming removed 4 bases from V and 6 bases from J, with 10 bases in between.

This clonotype was counted at least ten times. The CDR3: CASSSGGSDTQYF. Here the CDR3 DNA reads TGTGCCAGCAGTTCGGGCGGTTCAGATACGCAGTATTTT. The V gene is TRBV6-6, the J gene TRBJ2-3; unclear D gene. V was pared by 4 bases and J by 4 bases, with 9 bases between. The CDR3 runs to 13 residues. The V gene's germline CDR1 is MNHNY and CDR2 SVGAGI (reference sequence).

Many counts were recorded for this clonotype. The chain is built from TRBV7-2 and TRBJ1-5, with a weak D call TRBD1 (6 bases). Germline loops: CDR1 SGHTA, CDR2 FQGNSA. Trimming pared 5 bases from V and 4 bases from J, leaving 18 bases between. The CDR3 covers 16 residues. The CDR3: CASSPVLGGANQPQHF. DNA for the CDR3: TGTGCCAGCAGCCCTGTGCTGGGGGGGGCGAATCAGCCCCAGCATTTT.

This clonotype was detected ten times or more. This chain links TRBV27 with TRBJ1-5; no firm D call. V shed 9 bases and J shed 1 base, with 22 bases lying between them. CDR1 is MNHEY and CDR2 is SMNVEV in the germline V gene (reference sequence). The CDR3 contains 17 residues. CDR3 loop: CASPPGSRPTSNQPQHF. CDR3 sequence (DNA): TGTGCCAGTCCCCCGGGGTCTCGTCCTACCAGCAATCAGCCCCAGCATTTT.

This clonotype was recorded at least ten times. The chain recombines TRBV5-1 with TRBJ2-3; D not certain. Germline V lookup: CDR1 SGHRS, CDR2 YFSETQ. V gave up 3 bases and J gave up 2 bases, with 4 bases separating them. This CDR3 is 12 amino acids long. CDR3 sequence: CASSWSTDTQYF. In DNA form, the CDR3 reads TGCGCCAGCAGCTGGTCCACAGATACGCAGTATTTT.

Judged by abundance, this clonotype is medium-sized (0.01 to 0.1%). This chain connects TRBV6-1 to TRBJ1-5; D remains unclear. Trimming removed 0 bases at V and 3 bases at J, with 15 bases between. The CDR3 totals 17 residues. Germline CDR1 is MNHNS and CDR2 is SASEGT. CDR3 coding DNA: TGTGCCAGCAGTGAAGCTATTGCCGGAGGGAACAATCAGCCCCAGCATTTT. Translation gives CASSEAIAGGNNQPQHF.

By sample fraction, this clonotype is medium-sized. V gene TRBV20-1 combines with J gene TRBJ1-2, with D hard to call. Trimming removed 0 bases from V and 3 bases from J, with 11 bases in between. Germline assignment: CDR1 DFQATT and CDR2 SNEGSKA (reference sequence). The CDR3 totals 14 residues. The CDR3 is CSARDPRRDYGYTF. The DNA of the CDR3 is TGCAGTGCTAGAGATCCCAGGAGGGACTATGGCTACACCTTC.

This rearrangement joins TRBV12-3 or TRBV12-4 to TRBJ1-1; D ambiguous. The CDR3 consists of 12 residues. Trimming cost V 5 bases and J 3 bases, with 7 bases left between them. The CDR3 region has the DNA TGTGCCAGCAGTCTCAGCTACACTGAAGCTTTCTTT. Translated: CASSLSYTEAFF.

The sample holds many counts of this clonotype. The chain uses TRBV4-3 and TRBJ2-1; TRBD1 matches at 8 bases. V gave up 3 bases and J gave up 5 bases; unmatched junction bases: 9. The CDR3 loop spans 16 amino acids. CDR1 is LGHNA, CDR2 YSLEER, per germline. This chain's CDR3 is CASSQGKGTGHNEQFF. The CDR3 DNA reads TGCGCCAGCAGCCAGGGCAAGGGGACAGGACACAATGAGCAGTTCTTC.

Many counts were recorded for this clonotype. This chain joins TRBV6-6 and TRBJ1-2; 7 bases match TRBD1. Germline-derived CDR1 and CDR2 are MNHNY and SVGAGI (reference sequence). V shed 8 bases, J shed 0 bases, and the junction held 9 bases outside the gene matches. CDR3 length: 15 amino acids. Here the CDR3 reads CASAIGQASNYGYTF. CDR3 in DNA: TGTGCCAGCGCAATAGGACAGGCCTCTAACTATGGCTACACCTTC.

At least ten counts were recorded for this clonotype. This rearrangement joins TRBV6-5 to TRBJ2-7, with 9 bases identical to TRBD2. The CDR3 contains 15 residues. V lost 0 bases to trimming and J lost 5 bases; unmatched junction nucleotides: 5. Germline V gene sequence: CDR1 MNHEY, CDR2 SVGAGI. For the CDR3, the DNA is TGTGCCAGCAGTTACTCGCCCGCGGGGGGGAACGAGCAGTACTTC. Residues: CASSYSPAGGNEQYF.

This clonotype was detected many times. The rearrangement joins TRBV6-6 to TRBJ1-5; perhaps TRBD1 as D (6 bases). V shed 0 bases and J shed 2 bases, with 8 bases lying between them. This CDR3 has 15 residues. CDR1 and CDR2 (germline): MNHNY, SVGAGI (reference sequence). The CDR3 DNA reads TGTGCCAGCAGTTACTCGGGGGGCCGCAATCAGCCCCAGCATTTT. Amino acids: CASSYSGGRNQPQHF.

The table lists this clonotype with many counts. The chain combines TRBV6-1 with TRBJ1-1; D possibly corresponds to TRBD1 (6 bases). The germline gives CDR1 MNHNS, CDR2 SASEGT. The CDR3 sequence is 14 residues long. V gave up 7 bases and J gave up 5 bases, with 17 bases separating them. CDR3 sequence reads: CASILEGGGTEAFF. DNA of the CDR3: TGTGCCAGCATCCTCGAGGGGGGTGGTACTGAAGCTTTCTTT.

This clonotype was seen a few times. The V and J genes are TRBV2 and TRBJ1-5, with D maybe TRBD1 (5 bases). V was cut by 8 bases and J by 6 bases, with 11 bases left in between. The CDR3 consists of 12 residues. Germline V gene sequence: CDR1 SNHLY, CDR2 FYNNEI. CDR3 sequence (DNA): TGTGCCAGCTTGGGGGGAACTCAGCCCCAGCATTTT. This codes for CASLGGTQPQHF.

This clonotype has ten or more counts. The chain has TRBV6-5 and TRBJ1-5; unclear D gene. The CDR3 runs 14 residues. Germline assignment: CDR1 MNHEY and CDR2 SVGAGI. Trimming took 6 bases from V and 0 from J, leaving 9 bases between them. The CDR3 region has the DNA TGTGCCAGCAGAGGTGGATATAGCAATCAGCCCCAGCATTTT. Amino acids: CASRGGYSNQPQHF.

This clonotype was found many times. The chain employs TRBV6-5 and TRBJ2-3; D may be TRBD1 or TRBD2 (5 bases each). The CDR3 loop spans 15 amino acids. Germline assignment: CDR1 MNHEY and CDR2 SVGAGI. Trimming took 0 bases from V and 5 from J, leaving 12 bases between them. The CDR3 region has the DNA TGTGCCAGCAGTTACTCAGGGACGGCGGGAGATACGCAGTATTTT. Translation gives CASSYSGTAGDTQYF.

This clonotype was counted only a few times. This chain connects TRBV11-2 to TRBJ2-7, with D perhaps matching TRBD1 (6 bases). This CDR3 contains 14 residues. The germline CDR1 and CDR2 sequences are SGHAT and FQNNGV. Trimming cost V 0 bases and J 6 bases, with 12 bases left between them. This CDR3 is CASSLESGVGEQYF. CDR3 DNA sequence: TGTGCCAGCAGCTTAGAGTCAGGGGTAGGCGAGCAGTACTTC.

This clonotype was observed a single time. J is TRBJ1-1 and V is TRBV5-1; the D gene is possibly TRBD1 (5 bases). Trimming removed 4 bases from V and 1 base from J, with 11 bases in between. Looked up from germline, CDR1 is SGHRS and CDR2 is YFSETQ. The CDR3 sequence is 14 residues long. The CDR3 coding sequence is TGCGCCAGCAGCCCAGGGTCCAAGAACACTGAAGCTTTCTTT. This codes for CASSPGSKNTEAFF. Based on the CDR3 plus reference TRBV5-1 and TRBJ1-1, the full variable domain is KAGVTQTPRYLIKTRGQQVTLSCSPISGHRSVSWYQQTPGQGLQFLFEYFSETQRNKGNFPGRFSGRQFSNSRSEMNVSTLELGDSALYLCASSPGSKNTEAFFGQGTRLTVV.

This clonotype was counted many times. The chain is built from TRBV10-3 and TRBJ1-5; TRBD1 agrees at 8 bases. V lost 4 bases and J lost 5; bases outside the gene matches: 7. The CDR3 length is 15 residues. CDR1 is ENHRY, CDR2 SYGVKD, per germline. The CDR3 bases are TGTGCCATCAGTGCGGATACAGGGGGGGATCAGCCCCAGCATTTT. Translation: CAISADTGGDQPQHF.

This clonotype occurred many times. This chain joins TRBV18 and TRBJ1-4, with a weak D call TRBD1 (6 bases). Per germline, CDR1 KGHSH and CDR2 LQKENI. This CDR3 comprises 16 residues. Trimming took off 4 bases at V and 0 bases at J, with 12 bases between the two ends. Here the CDR3 DNA reads TGTGCCAGCTCACGTCCACAGGGTTCAACTAATGAAAAACTGTTTTTT. This translates into CASSRPQGSTNEKLFF.

This clonotype turned up a few times. The gene calls are TRBV7-9 and TRBJ2-3; TRBD2 is a possible D gene (6 bases). V lost 3 bases and J 5 bases, leaving 9 bases between the germline ends. CDR1 is SEHNR, CDR2 FQNEAQ, per germline (reference sequence). The CDR3 consists of 13 residues. The CDR3 sequence is CASSFWGEDTQYF. CDR3 DNA: TGTGCCAGCAGCTTTTGGGGGGAAGATACGCAGTATTTT.

There are many counts of this clonotype. This CDR3 reads CASSPRLFREAFF. CDR3 DNA sequence: TGTGCCAGCAGTCCTAGGCTCTTTAGGGAAGCTTTCTTT. The chain employs TRBV6-5 and TRBJ1-1; D gene ambiguous. CDR1 and CDR2 (germline): MNHEY, SVGAGI. Trimming left V 5 bases short and J 8 bases short, with 15 bases between. CDR3 size: 13 residues.

The chain combines TRBV19 with TRBJ2-2; 8 positions agree with TRBD1. The germline V gene has CDR1 LNHDA and CDR2 SQIVND (reference sequence). This CDR3 is built from 15 residues. V trimming: 9 bases; J trimming: 6 bases; junction bases outside the gene matches: 12. The CDR3 sequence is CASNILRGQAGELFF. The DNA of the CDR3 is TGTGCCAGCAATATTCTCAGGGGGCAAGCCGGGGAGCTGTTTTTT.

This clonotype was detected many times. This sequence joins TRBV7-6 and TRBJ1-5, with 12 bases matching TRBD1. This CDR3 comprises 20 residues. Trimming cost V 4 bases and J 0 bases; bases outside gene matches: 13. Germline V gives CDR1 SGHVS, CDR2 FNYEAQ. Here the CDR3 DNA reads TGTGCCAGCAGCTCTAACTCCGGGACAGGGGGCTTATTTAGCAATCAGCCCCAGCATTTT. It yields the protein CASSSNSGTGGLFSNQPQHF.

This clonotype has ten or more counts. The rearrangement links TRBV6-2 or TRBV6-3 to TRBJ2-2; the match to TRBD1 covers 7 bases. The J segment lost 4 bases and the V segment lost 4 bases, leaving 6 bases of the junction unmatched. This CDR3 is 15 amino acids long. Germline V gives CDR1 MNHEY, CDR2 SVGEGT. CDR3 residues: CASSFRQGGTGELFF. The DNA of the CDR3 is TGTGCCAGCAGTTTCAGACAGGGCGGCACCGGGGAGCTGTTTTTT.

This clonotype was seen at least ten times. The gene calls are TRBV12-3 or TRBV12-4 and TRBJ1-5, with 8 bases identical to TRBD1. V lost 5 bases, J lost 6 bases, and 9 bases stayed unmatched. The CDR3 totals 15 residues. CDR3 residues: CASSPRTGLGQPQHF. The CDR3 coding sequence is TGTGCCAGCAGTCCCCGGACAGGGCTGGGTCAGCCCCAGCATTTT.

This clonotype was observed a few times. The V and J genes are TRBV12-3 or TRBV12-4 and TRBJ1-4; no clear D. The CDR3 is 17 amino acids. With 5 bases removed from V and 3 bases from J, the gap between germline ends came to 19 bases. The CDR3, as DNA: TGTGCCAGCAGTCTACGGGCCACTGACGGGGCTAATGAAAAACTGTTTTTT. It specifies CASSLRATDGANEKLFF.

Ten or more counts support this clonotype. V usage is TRBV6-6 and J usage is TRBJ1-1; D gene uncertain. V was trimmed by 7 bases and J by 1 base, leaving 7 bases between them. Looked up from germline, CDR1 is MNHNY and CDR2 is SVGAGI (reference sequence). This CDR3 contains 12 residues. The CDR3 nucleotides read TGTGCCAGCACCCCTGGGAACACTGAAGCTTTCTTT. Translated, it gives CASTPGNTEAFF.